This T cell receptor beta chain was documented in a study of Ad26.COV2.S vaccination and SARS-CoV-2 variants. Across the whole study: The vaccine Ad26.COV2.S was put into the muscle once, or twice with 56 days between.

The sample's treatment: about 20 received Ad26.COV2.S at low or high dose, single or two shots; roughly five received placebo; per-sample allocation not given. Sampling occurred on day 63 after the first vaccine or placebo injection. The table came from immunoSEQ multiplex PCR; TCRdb's copy has only in-frame clones and leaves some out. The table includes about 350,000 clones, 88% detected once. The V segment lost 3 bases and the J segment 8 bases; nucleotides outside the gene matches: 20. CDR3 length: 19 residues. Germline V CDR1 and CDR2: DFQATT, SNEGSKA (reference sequence). The source of this sequence is a person aged 18-60 years who received the Ad26.COV2.S COVID-19 vaccine or a placebo. V is TRBV20-1 and J is TRBJ2-1, with TRBD2 matching 12 bases. The sequencing used peripheral blood, collected in a trial of Ad26.COV2.S vaccine versus placebo. DNA of the CDR3: TGCAGTGCTAGTCATCGCGTAGAGACTAGCGGGAGTTTAAGGGATGAGCAGTTCTTC. It codes for CSASHRVETSGSLRDEQFF.